These 7 T cell receptor beta chains were sequenced from one sample in a study of shared clonotypes between healthy human individuals. The data were produced by immunoSEQ multiplex PCR, yet TCRdb's version contains in-frame clones alone and is incomplete. This sample has around 1.4 million clones, with just under 99% found just once. Sequencing was carried out using naive CD4+ T cells sorted from blood. Subset here: CD45RA+ positively selected. Receptors originate from a man aged 25 to 45 in good health.

This clone has a handful of counts. This chain connects TRBV6-5 to TRBJ2-3; D might be TRBD1 (6 bases). CDR3 length: 14 residues. The germline CDR1 and CDR2 sequences are MNHEY and SVGAGI. Trimming left V 2 bases short and J 2 bases short, with 8 bases between. CDR3 protein: CASSYRTVTDTQYF. The CDR3 DNA reads TGTGCCAGCAGTTACCGGACAGTCACAGATACGCAGTATTTT.

J is TRBJ2-1 and V is TRBV7-3; 8 positions match TRBD2. The V gene end was trimmed by 1 base and the J gene end by 5 bases; junction bases not matched to a gene: 4. The CDR3 covers 15 residues. From germline, CDR1 is SGHTA and CDR2 FQGTGA. CDR3 nucleotides: TGTGCCAGCAGCTTAAGGCGGGAGGCTAACAATGAGCAGTTCTTC. Encoded protein: CASSLRREANNEQFF.

The CDR3 bases are TGTGCCAGCAGTTATAACCCTAGCGGGAGGTTCACAGATACGCAGTATTTT. This translates into CASSYNPSGRFTDTQYF. The V call is TRBV7-9, the J call TRBJ2-3; 11 bases are a match to TRBD2. The CDR3 spans 17 residues. Unmatched junction bases numbered 10, after V lost 6 bases and J lost 2 bases. Per germline, CDR1 SEHNR and CDR2 FQNEAQ (reference sequence).

The chain couples TRBV2 to TRBJ2-6; TRBD1 is a possible D gene (5 bases). The CDR3 loop spans 13 amino acids. Germline values: CDR1 SNHLY, CDR2 FYNNEI. The germline V and J ends were trimmed by 8 bases and 4 bases, with 9 bases remaining between them. The CDR3 region is CASGAYGANVLTF. For the CDR3, the DNA is TGTGCCAGCGGGGCGTACGGGGCCAACGTCCTGACTTTC.

Details on this clone: It is unclear where the CDR3 begins or ends on the DNA, so no DNA is shown, and the CDR3 is as TCRdb lists it. V usage is TRBV6-6 and J usage is TRBJ2-7; the table's D call, TRBD1, has no DNA check behind it. From germline, CDR1 is MNHNY and CDR2 SVGAGI (reference sequence). The CDR3 spans 14 residues, counting both ends. CDR3 residues: CASSPGTGVFWQYF.

The chain uses TRBV29-1 and TRBJ1-4, with D possibly being TRBD1 (5 bases). This CDR3 has 14 amino acids. Per the germline V gene, CDR1 is SQVTM and CDR2 is ANQGSEA. Deletions cut 7 bases from V and 6 bases from J, with 18 bases between. CDR3: CSARVGVGDEKLFF. The CDR3 DNA sequence: TGCAGCGCACGAGTGGGGGTTGGGGATGAAAAACTGTTTTTT.

The rearrangement uses TRBV19 and TRBJ2-3, with 7 bases lining up with TRBD2. V shed 5 bases, J shed 2 bases, and the junction held 7 bases outside the gene matches. CDR3 length equals 15 residues. Germline V gives CDR1 LNHDA, CDR2 SQIVND (reference sequence). CDR3 sequence reads: CASSPLGTNTDTQYF. DNA for the CDR3: TGTGCCAGTAGTCCCTTGGGGACTAACACAGATACGCAGTATTTT. Full variable domain (outside the CDR3, taken from reference TRBV19 and TRBJ2-3): DGGITQSPKYLFRKEGQNVTLSCEQNLNHDAMYWYRQDPGQGLRLIYYSQIVNDFQKGDIAEGYSVSREKKESFPLTVTSAQKNPTAFYLCASSPLGTNTDTQYFGPGTRLTVL.